This T cell receptor (beta chain) was sequenced in a study of regulatory T cells in long-lasting Graves disease. Germline trimming cut 6 bases from V and 7 bases from J; bases unmatched to any gene: 7. The CDR3 length is 13 residues. Per the germline V gene, CDR1 is SQVTM and CDR2 is ANQGSEA. Regarding time point: newly diagnosed GD, antithyroid drugs for less than 3 months. The TCR library was prepared using RNA isolated from PBMCs. The TCR beta library used iRepertoire HTBI primers with Arm-PCR amplification of CDR3. TCRdb reprocessed the multiplex PCR reads via MiXCR and lists one record per CDR3 protein. Of 680,000 or so distinct CDR3 sequences in the sample, roughly 15% were seen once. This clonotype was seen a few times. These same data were also listed under a study on T cells in Graves' hyperthyroidism and ophthalmopathy.

The rearrangement links TRBV29-1 to TRBJ2-7, with 12 bases matching TRBD1. The clonotype comes from a woman aged 30 to 39 with Graves disease. Sequenced here: peripheral blood mononuclear cells (PBMCs), sampled at new diagnosis, from a patient treated with antithyroid drugs. The DNA for the CDR3 is TGCAGCGTGGGGGGGACAGGGGGCTATGAGCAGTACTTC. It encodes CSVGGTGGYEQYF.